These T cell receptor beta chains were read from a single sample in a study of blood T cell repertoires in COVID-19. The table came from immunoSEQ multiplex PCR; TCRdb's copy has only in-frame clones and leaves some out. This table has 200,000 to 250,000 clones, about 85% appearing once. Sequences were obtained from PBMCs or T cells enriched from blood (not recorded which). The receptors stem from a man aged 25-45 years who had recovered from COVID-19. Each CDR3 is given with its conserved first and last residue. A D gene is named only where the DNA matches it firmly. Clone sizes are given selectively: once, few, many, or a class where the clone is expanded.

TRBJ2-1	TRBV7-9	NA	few	CASTIRGGYNEQFF	TGTGCCAGCACCATAAGGGGGGGGTACAATGAGCAGTTCTTC
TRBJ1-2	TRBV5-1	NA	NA	CASSLTPSVGDGYTF	TGCGCCAGCAGTCTCACCCCATCGGTAGGGGATGGCTACACCTTC
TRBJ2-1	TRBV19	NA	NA	CASRTTETARGQFF	TGTGCCAGTAGAACTACCGAAACCGCCCGCGGGCAGTTCTTC
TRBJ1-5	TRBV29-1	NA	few	CSVEVGGSSNQPQHF	TGCAGCGTTGAAGTGGGGGGTTCGAGCAATCAGCCCCAGCATTTT
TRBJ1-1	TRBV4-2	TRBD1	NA	CASTRVARTGRSGEAFF	TGTGCCAGCACCCGGGTTGCGAGGACAGGGCGCTCCGGTGAAGCTTTCTTT
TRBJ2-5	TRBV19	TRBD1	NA	CASSILDRGNYGETQYF	TGTGCCAGTAGTATATTGGACAGGGGAAACTATGGAGAGACCCAGTACTTC
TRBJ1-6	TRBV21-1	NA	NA	CASSITFRDTENHNSPLHF	TGTGCCAGCAGCATCACCTTCCGGGACACAGAGAACCATAATTCACCCCTCCACTTT
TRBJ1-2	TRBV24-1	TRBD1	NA	CATSDAFQGDGYTF	TGTGCCACCAGTGATGCTTTCCAGGGGGATGGCTACACCTTC
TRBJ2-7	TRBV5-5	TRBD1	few	CASSSPGQGSYEQYF	TGTGCCAGCAGCTCCCCGGGACAGGGATCCTACGAGCAGTACTTC
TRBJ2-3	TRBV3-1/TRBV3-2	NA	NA	CASSQDPVDTQYF	TGTGCCAGCAGCCAAGATCCTGTAGATACGCAGTATTTT
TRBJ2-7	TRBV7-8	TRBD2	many	CASSLNPSGRAASSYEQYF	TGTGCCAGCAGCCTAAACCCTAGCGGGAGGGCCGCATCCTCCTACGAGCAGTACTTC
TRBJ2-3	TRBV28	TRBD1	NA	CASSTPGQGTDTQYF	TGTGCCAGCAGTACTCCGGGACAGGGCACAGATACGCAGTATTTT
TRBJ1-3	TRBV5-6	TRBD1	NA	CASGSGGRSGNTIYF	TGTGCCAGCGGATCAGGGGGCCGGTCTGGAAACACCATATATTTT
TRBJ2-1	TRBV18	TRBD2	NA	CASSPVRGGSEQFF	TGTGCCAGCTCACCAGTCCGGGGCGGGAGTGAGCAGTTCTTC
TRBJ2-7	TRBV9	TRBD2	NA	CASSPHEAGAYEQYF	TGTGCCAGCAGCCCTCATGAGGCGGGGGCCTACGAGCAGTACTTC
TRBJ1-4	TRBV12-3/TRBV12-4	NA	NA	CATGAGWYEKLFF	TGTGCCACCGGAGCGGGTTGGTATGAAAAACTGTTTTTT
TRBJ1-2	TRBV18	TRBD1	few	CASSAPEGAYGYTF	TGTGCCAGCTCAGCACCGGAGGGGGCCTATGGCTACACCTTC
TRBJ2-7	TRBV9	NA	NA	CASSVATARVYEQYF	TGTGCCAGCAGCGTAGCTACTGCCAGGGTTTACGAGCAGTACTTC
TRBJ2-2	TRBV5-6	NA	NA	CASSLLNWLTGELFF	TGTGCCAGCAGCTTACTGAACTGGTTAACCGGGGAGCTGTTTTTT
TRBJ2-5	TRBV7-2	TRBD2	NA	CASSLPGGGETQYF	TGTGCCAGCAGCTTACCGGGGGGGGGAGAGACCCAGTACTTC
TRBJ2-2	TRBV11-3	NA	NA	CASSLAETGELFF	TGTGCCAGCAGCTTAGCGGAGACCGGGGAGCTGTTTTTT
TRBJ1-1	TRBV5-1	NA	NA	CASSYRTRQMNTEAFF	TGCGCCAGCAGCTATCGGACCCGACAGATGAACACTGAAGCTTTCTTT
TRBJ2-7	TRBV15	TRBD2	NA	CATSLSTGLAGAEQYF	TGTGCCACTTCCCTGTCTACGGGACTAGCGGGGGCCGAGCAGTACTTC
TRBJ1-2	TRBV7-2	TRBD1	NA	CASRGQGGPLFNYGYTF	TGTGCCAGCAGGGGACAGGGTGGCCCGCTGTTTAACTATGGCTACACCTTC
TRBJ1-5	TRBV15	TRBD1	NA	CATSSPQGTGYNQPQHF	TGTGCCACCAGCTCTCCACAGGGGACAGGGTACAATCAGCCCCAGCATTTT
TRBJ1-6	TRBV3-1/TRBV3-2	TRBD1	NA	CAGLDRAKNSPLHF	TGTGCCGGGCTGGACAGGGCGAAAAATTCACCCCTCCACTTT
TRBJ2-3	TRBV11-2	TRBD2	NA	CASSETSGRKYF	TGTGCCAGCAGTGAGACTAGCGGGAGGAAGTATTTT
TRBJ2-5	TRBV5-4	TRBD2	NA	CASSGKSGAGGETQYF	TGTGCCAGCAGCGGGAAATCGGGAGCGGGAGGAGAGACCCAGTACTTC
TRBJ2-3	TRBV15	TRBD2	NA	CATSRDRAGGPTTDTQYF	TGTGCCACCAGCAGAGATCGGGCGGGGGGGCCGACAACAGATACGCAGTATTTT
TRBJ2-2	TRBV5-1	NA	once	CASSLQGIPTGELFF	TGCGCCAGCAGCCTCCAGGGGATCCCCACCGGGGAGCTGTTTTTT
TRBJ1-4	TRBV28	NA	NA	CASSFPQATNEKLFF	TGTGCCAGCAGTTTCCCCCAGGCAACTAATGAAAAACTGTTTTTT
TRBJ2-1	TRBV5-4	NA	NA	CASSFVMNEQFF	TGTGCCAGCAGCTTTGTAATGAATGAGCAGTTCTTC
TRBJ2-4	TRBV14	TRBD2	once	CASSQGTPGGGTIQYF	TGTGCCAGCAGCCAAGGCACCCCCGGGGGAGGGACCATTCAGTACTTC
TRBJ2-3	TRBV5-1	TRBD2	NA	CASSSTAGVYTDTQYF	TGCGCCAGCAGCTCGACCGCGGGGGTATACACAGATACGCAGTATTTT
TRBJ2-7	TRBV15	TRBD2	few	CATSRAGGGSYEQYF	TGTGCCACCAGCAGAGCCGGCGGGGGTAGCTACGAGCAGTACTTC
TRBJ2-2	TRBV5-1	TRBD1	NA	CATPKDRGGPNTGELFF	TGCGCCACCCCCAAGGACAGGGGGGGTCCGAACACCGGGGAGCTGTTTTTT
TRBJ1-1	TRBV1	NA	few	CTSSQDPGVEEPEAFF	TGCACCAGCAGCCAAGATCCCGGGGTTGAGGAACCTGAAGCTTTCTTT
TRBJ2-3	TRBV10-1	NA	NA	CASSRPGQDTQYF	TGCGCCAGCAGTCGCCCGGGACAAGATACGCAGTATTTT
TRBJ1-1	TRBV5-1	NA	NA	CASSLTDTEAFF	TGCGCCAGCAGCCTGACAGACACTGAAGCTTTCTTT
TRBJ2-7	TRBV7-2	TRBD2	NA	CASSLRRGGDYEQYF	TGTGCCAGCAGCTTAAGGCGCGGGGGGGACTACGAGCAGTACTTC
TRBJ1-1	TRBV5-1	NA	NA	CASSLAGGGTEAFF	TGCGCCAGCAGCTTGGCCGGCGGTGGGACTGAAGCTTTCTTT
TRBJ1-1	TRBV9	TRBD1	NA	CASSTRTGPMNTEAFF	TGTGCCAGCAGCACCCGGACAGGGCCAATGAACACTGAAGCTTTCTTT
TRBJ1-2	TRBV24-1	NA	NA	CATSDLTANYGYTF	TGTGCCACCAGTGATTTGACAGCTAACTATGGCTACACCTTC
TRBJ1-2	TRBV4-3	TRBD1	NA	CASSQDIGTGVGYTF	TGCGCCAGCAGCCAAGATATCGGGACAGGGGTTGGCTACACCTTC
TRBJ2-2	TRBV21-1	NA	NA	CASRSRKGQGDFGELFF	TGTGCCAGCAGATCGAGAAAGGGACAGGGTGATTTCGGGGAGCTGTTTTTT
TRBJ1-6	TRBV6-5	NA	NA	CASSYGSSYNSPLHF	TGTGCCAGCAGTTATGGGAGCTCCTATAATTCACCCCTCCACTTT
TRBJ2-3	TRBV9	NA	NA	CASSVGGLDTQYF	TGTGCCAGCAGCGTAGGAGGGCTAGATACGCAGTATTTT
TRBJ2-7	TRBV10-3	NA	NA	CAISELLSYEQYF	TGTGCCATCAGTGAGCTTCTCTCCTACGAGCAGTACTTC
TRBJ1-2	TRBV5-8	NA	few	CASSLLRGHASNYGYTF	TGTGCCAGCAGCTTACTAAGGGGCCACGCTTCTAACTATGGCTACACCTTC
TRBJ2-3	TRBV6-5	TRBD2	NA	CASSYSGTSGSPTQYF	TGTGCCAGCAGTTACTCTGGGACTAGCGGGAGCCCAACGCAGTATTTT